The 5 T cell receptor beta chains presented below share a single source sample, sequenced in a study of tumor and adjacent non-tumor tissue in lung cancer. A modified ARM-PCR protocol with three rounds of nested PCR amplified TCRbeta. TCRdb independently ran MiXCR on the multiplex PCR reads; one entry per CDR3 protein. The repertoire holds fewer than 130,000 distinct CDR3 sequences, about 87% seen once, with around 21% in the top ten. This sample's RNA came from whole unsorted tissue. Sequencing input: lung tumor tissue. Source of these receptors: a man in his sixties or seventies with non-small cell lung cancer.

This clonotype has ten or more counts. The chain links TRBV12-3 or TRBV12-4 to TRBJ2-7; TRBD1 agrees at 8 bases. After removal of 5 bases from V and 2 bases from J, the junction contained 8 bases not matched to a gene. This CDR3 has 15 amino acids. The CDR3 spells CASSLGQGRTYEQYF. In DNA, the CDR3 is TGTGCCAGCAGTCTAGGACAGGGAAGGACCTACGAGCAGTACTTC.

Regarding this clonotype: Given the absence of the conserved phenylalanine or tryptophan at the CDR3 end, a read error is likely. The V call is TRBV4-1, the J call TRBJ2-7; D is unresolved. Germline V CDR1 and CDR2: MGHRA, YSYEKL. This CDR3 has 11 amino acids. CDR3 DNA sequence: TGCGCCAGCAGTCAAGATGGAGAACAGTACTTA. This encodes CASSQDGEQYL.

Note on this clonotype: A much larger clone lies one base from this, so it may be a read error. CDR3 DNA sequence: TGTGCCAGCAGGGGGCAAATCGGGGAGCGGCAGTACTTC. It codes for CASRGQIGERQYF. This chain connects TRBV28 to TRBJ2-7, with D tentatively TRBD1 or TRBD2 (5 bases each). Looked up from germline, CDR1 is MDHEN and CDR2 is SYDVKM. The V end lost 6 bases, the J end lost 9 bases, and 18 bases lay between the germline ends. This CDR3 has 13 residues.

This clonotype occurred many times. The junction does not match germline at one end; this may be a read error. The chain joins TRBV12-3 or TRBV12-4 to TRBJ2-5; D gene ambiguous. This CDR3 region has 15 residues. The CDR3 spells CASSYHFGVQEIQYF. CDR3 nucleotides: TGTGCCAGCAGTTACCACTTTGGGGTACAAGAGATCCAGTACTTC.

With regard to this clonotype: In this CDR3 the conserved last residue, phenylalanine or tryptophan, is missing, so a read error is likely. DNA of the CDR3: TGTGCTAATACCCCGGACAGGAATCAGCCCCAGCATCTT. Translated, it gives CANTPDRNQPQHL. The chain links TRBV12-5 to TRBJ1-5; TRBD1 matches 7 bases. J gave up 4 bases and V 10 bases, and 7 bases lay outside the gene matches. The length of the CDR3 is 13 residues. The germline gives CDR1 LGHNT, CDR2 FRNRAP.